This is a list of T cell receptor beta chains from one sample in a study of cytomegalovirus exposure and HLA in healthy donors. The assay was immunoSEQ multiplex PCR, and TCRdb's table has in-frame clones only and misses some. Of under 250,000 clones in the sample, approximately 80% were seen once. The sample was PBMCs. These receptors all come from a man aged 45-65 years in good health and CMV-seronegative. Each CDR3 is given with its conserved first and last residue. Each record gives: clone size, V gene, J gene, D gene, CDR3 protein, CDR3 DNA. A D gene is named only where the DNA matches it firmly. Where a row states a size, it is once, few, many or the class of an expanded clone; other rows omit it.

>-|TRBV6-5|TRBJ1-2|-
CASSPEQVLGGYTF
TGTGCCAGCAGTCCCGAACAGGTCTTAGGAGGCTACACCTTC
>-|TRBV30|TRBJ2-4|-
CAWSVRGGIKEAKNIQYF
TGTGCCTGGAGTGTACGGGGCGGGATAAAGGAGGCTAAAAACATTCAGTACTTC
>-|TRBV5-6|TRBJ1-1|-
CASSMVLTSAEAFF
TGTGCCAGCAGCATGGTACTCACGAGCGCTGAAGCTTTCTTT
>-|TRBV10-2|TRBJ2-1|-
CASSESRGRAVEQFF
TGCGCCAGCAGTGAGTCGAGGGGGAGGGCCGTCGAGCAGTTCTTC
>-|TRBV7-9|TRBJ2-2|TRBD1
CASSLAGQGDLVAGELFF
TGTGCCAGCAGCTTAGCGGGACAGGGGGACCTCGTAGCCGGGGAGCTGTTTTTT
>-|TRBV5-4|TRBJ2-3|-
CASSLAGATDTQYF
TGTGCCAGCAGCTTGGCGGGAGCCACAGATACGCAGTATTTT
>-|TRBV7-3|TRBJ2-2|-
CASSQQVTTGELFF
TGTGCCAGCAGCCAACAGGTTACCACCGGGGAGCTGTTTTTT
>-|TRBV5-1|TRBJ1-4|TRBD1
CASSFQGAATNEKLFF
TGCGCCAGCAGCTTTCAGGGGGCGGCCACTAATGAAAAACTGTTTTTT
>-|TRBV20-1|TRBJ2-5|-
CSPWRETQYF
TGCAGTCCCTGGAGGGAGACCCAGTACTTC
>-|TRBV28|TRBJ2-7|TRBD1
CASSPWTGRNSEQYF
TGTGCCAGCAGTCCGTGGACAGGGAGGAATAGCGAGCAGTACTTC
>-|TRBV5-1|TRBJ2-2|-
CASSWVGTGTGELFF
TGCGCCAGCAGCTGGGTAGGAACGGGGACCGGGGAGCTGTTTTTT
>-|TRBV5-1|TRBJ2-1|-
CASSLAYTSYNEQFF
TGCGCCAGCAGCCTGGCATACACTAGCTACAATGAGCAGTTCTTC
>-|TRBV5-1|TRBJ1-1|TRBD1
CASSLEGAGGTEAFF
TGCGCCAGCAGCTTGGAGGGTGCAGGGGGCACTGAAGCTTTCTTT
>-|TRBV28|TRBJ2-7|TRBD1
CASSSYPGTGAYEQYF
TGTGCCAGCAGTTCCTATCCCGGGACAGGGGCCTACGAGCAGTACTTC
>-|TRBV23-1|TRBJ2-6|-
CARETGFGANVLTF
TGCGCCAGGGAAACAGGCTTTGGGGCCAACGTCCTGACTTTC
>-|TRBV7-3|TRBJ2-2|TRBD2
CASSLTPGLDRGSGELFF
TGTGCCAGCAGCTTAACCCCGGGACTAGATAGAGGCTCCGGGGAGCTGTTTTTT
>-|TRBV18|TRBJ2-7|TRBD1
CASSPGTGSYEQYF
TGTGCCAGCTCACCCGGGACAGGGAGCTACGAGCAGTACTTC
>-|TRBV19|TRBJ2-2|TRBD1
CASTHGTGVGDGELFF
TGTGCCAGTACCCACGGGACAGGGGTAGGGGACGGGGAGCTGTTTTTT
>few|TRBV27|TRBJ2-1|-
CASSSLAQTYNEQFF
TGTGCCAGCAGTTCTCTGGCACAAACCTACAATGAGCAGTTCTTC
>-|TRBV4-1|TRBJ2-7|-
CASSQESGRNPYEQYF
TGCGCCAGCAGCCAAGAAAGTGGCAGGAACCCCTACGAGCAGTACTTC
>once|TRBV6-5|TRBJ2-1|TRBD2
CASRPHSGKNEQFF
TGTGCCAGCAGGCCCCATAGCGGGAAGAATGAGCAGTTCTTC
>-|TRBV7-8|TRBJ1-4|-
CANWRGILNEKLFF
TGTGCCAATTGGAGAGGGATCCTTAATGAAAAACTGTTTTTT
>-|TRBV7-9|TRBJ1-5|-
CASSLGTNNQPQHF
TGTGCCAGCAGCTTAGGGACAAACAATCAGCCCCAGCATTTT
>-|TRBV27|TRBJ2-2|-
CASSLQGRTGELFF
TGTGCCAGCAGTTTGCAGGGAAGAACCGGGGAGCTGTTTTTT
>-|TRBV6-6|TRBJ2-7|TRBD1
CASSYYAGTAEEQYF
TGTGCCAGCAGTTACTACGCCGGGACAGCTGAAGAGCAGTACTTC
>-|TRBV19|TRBJ2-3|TRBD2
CASSKTSGRYTTDTQYF
TGTGCCAGTAGTAAGACTAGCGGGAGGTATACGACAGATACGCAGTATTTT
>few|TRBV28|TRBJ1-3|-
CASSFPTQGFKENTIYF
TGTGCCAGCAGCTTTCCCACCCAGGGCTTCAAGGAAAACACCATATATTTT
>few|TRBV7-7|TRBJ1-5|TRBD1
CASSLTSRTGGHQPQHF
TGTGCTAGCAGCTTGACGAGCCGGACAGGGGGCCATCAGCCCCAGCATTTT
>-|TRBV4-1|TRBJ2-1|-
CASSQARSGADNEQFF
TGCGCCAGCAGCCAAGCCCGCTCTGGGGCTGACAATGAGCAGTTCTTC
>-|TRBV5-6|TRBJ2-5|-
CASSLLEETQYF
TGTGCCAGCAGCCTACTTGAGGAGACCCAGTACTTC
>-|TRBV6-1|TRBJ1-5|-
CASSATGQYQPQHF
TGTGCCAGCAGTGCAACAGGGCAATATCAGCCCCAGCATTTT
>-|TRBV27|TRBJ2-5|-
CASSPPEHRGETQYF
TGTGCCAGCAGTCCCCCCGAGCACCGAGGGGAGACCCAGTACTTC
>-|TRBV7-7|TRBJ2-7|-
CASSARDGTSYEQYF
TGTGCTAGCAGCGCCCGGGACGGGACTTCCTACGAGCAGTACTTC
>few|TRBV9|TRBJ2-2|-
CASSVVGGTGELFF
TGTGCCAGCAGCGTAGTAGGGGGCACCGGGGAGCTGTTTTTT
>-|TRBV6-1|TRBJ1-4|TRBD1
CASSHDRDEKLFF
TGTGCCAGCAGCCATGACAGGGATGAAAAACTGTTTTTT
>many|TRBV11-1|TRBJ1-2|TRBD1
CASSFRTGVYGYTF
TGTGCCAGCAGCTTTCGGACAGGCGTCTATGGCTACACCTTC
>-|TRBV30|TRBJ2-5|-
CAWEAQYF
TGTGCCTGGGAGGCCCAGTACTTC
>-|TRBV19|TRBJ1-5|-
CATRGGEAGNQPQHF
TGTGCCACTCGGGGGGGTGAAGCGGGCAATCAGCCCCAGCATTTT
>-|TRBV29-1|TRBJ1-2|-
CSAHPGGGYTF
TGCAGCGCCCACCCCGGGGGAGGCTACACCTTC
>once|TRBV6-1|TRBJ2-7|-
CASSGAPREREQYF
TGTGCCAGCAGTGGGGCCCCCCGGGAGCGGGAGCAGTACTTC
>-|TRBV9|TRBJ1-1|TRBD1
CASSAWGTGGSEAFF
TGTGCCAGCAGCGCTTGGGGGACAGGGGGCTCTGAAGCTTTCTTT
>-|TRBV4-1|TRBJ2-7|TRBD2
CASSQRAGGPYEQYF
TGCGCCAGCAGCCAAAGAGCGGGAGGGCCCTACGAGCAGTACTTC
>few|TRBV6-6|TRBJ1-2|TRBD1
CASSPGQGGGYGYTF
TGTGCCAGCAGTCCGGGACAGGGAGGTGGGTATGGCTACACCTTC
>-|TRBV5-6|TRBJ2-7|TRBD1
CASKPTDRRGEQYF
TGTGCCAGCAAACCCACGGACAGGCGCGGTGAGCAGTACTTC
>once|TRBV15|TRBJ2-5|-
CATSREAVPWRTGQETQYF
TGTGCCACCAGCAGAGAGGCGGTTCCTTGGCGCACAGGCCAAGAGACCCAGTACTTC
>once|TRBV28|TRBJ2-1|-
CASSLTGLGRYEQFF
TGTGCCAGCAGTCTCACGGGACTCGGACGCTATGAGCAGTTCTTC